One T cell receptor (beta chain) is described in this entry. Its specificity is not known. This sample is part of a study of T-cell reconstitution after alpha-beta-depleted transplantation in children. Overall study results and limits: The high TCRbeta diversity at day 60 in some patients came from surviving recipient T cells and thymic progenitors.

Unique molecular identifiers were incorporated during preparation of the TCRbeta library. TCRdb reprocessed the PCR reads with MiXCR, giving one entry per CDR3 protein. The table lists a few hundred thousand distinct CDR3 sequences, 43% of them singletons. Germline V gene data show CDR1 as SGHAT and CDR2 as FQNNGV. J lost 4 bases, V lost 0 bases, and 8 bases had no gene match. The CDR3 is 17 residues long. This chain joins TRBV11-2 and TRBJ2-3; TRBD2 agrees at 9 bases. The sequencing here drew on PBMCs, taken before TCRalphabeta/CD19-depleted stem cell transplant. The TCR sequence derives from a girl aged 2-15 years with aplastic anemia, due to receive a stem cell transplant. In DNA, the CDR3 is TGTGCCAGCAGCTTAGATTTTCGCGGGAGGGCCTCAGATACGCAGTATTTT. This sequence encodes CASSLDFRGRASDTQYF.